The clone carrying this T cell receptor (beta chain) was seen a few times. The antigen is undetermined. This entry is derived from a study of CD8 T cells in ankylosing spondylitis. Quantitative 5'-RACE was performed with molecular barcodes, and it yielded the TCR beta libraries. A single record per CDR3 protein comes from TCRdb applying MiXCR to the 5' RACE reads. This table holds some 140,000 distinct CDR3 sequences, approximately 17% found once. The CDR3 sequence is 14 residues long. V was trimmed by 5 bases and J by 0 bases, leaving 8 bases between them. Germline V gives CDR1 SQVTM, CDR2 ANQGSEA. Study-level findings and limits: Significantly higher representation of disease-linked clones was reported for matched ankylosing spondylitis synovial fluid. In reactive arthritis synovial fluid and blood, some motif variants had been reported before. It appeared that ankylosing spondylitis blood was characterized by a TCR beta motif of several highly homologous variants.

The chain couples TRBV29-1 to TRBJ2-6, with D possibly being TRBD1 or TRBD2 (6 bases each). The source material was blood, either unsorted or a sorted T cell fraction (not recorded which). The origin of this receptor is a male donor with ankylosing spondylitis. CDR3 coding DNA: TGCAGCGTTAAGGGGGGCTCTGGGGCCAACGTCCTGACTTTC. Its protein is CSVKGGSGANVLTF.